Below, 21 T cell receptor beta chains from the same sample are listed, as sequenced in a study of regulatory T cells in long-lasting Graves disease. For TCR beta, libraries came from iRepertoire HTBI primers and Arm-PCR of CDR3 regions. TCRdb independently ran MiXCR on the multiplex PCR reads; one entry per CDR3 protein. This sample has around 460,000 distinct CDR3 sequences, with 20% to 25% found just once. Described time point: persistent/refractory GD, antithyroid drugs over 5 years with positive TRAb. After RNA was extracted from PBMCs, the TCR library was made from it. The specimen was peripheral blood mononuclear cells (PBMCs), collected when the disease was refractory, from a patient treated with antithyroid drugs. These receptors came from a female donor with Graves disease.

The rearrangement links TRBV6-1 to TRBJ2-7; 10 bases fit TRBD2. CDR1 and CDR2 (germline): MNHNS, SASEGT. The CDR3 contains 14 residues. The ends lost 7 bases at V and 4 bases at J; junction bases unmatched: 7. CDR3 sequence: CASKPGLASYEQYF. CDR3 coding DNA: TGTGCCAGCAAACCGGGACTAGCGTCATACGAGCAGTACTTC.

In this sample, this clonotype turned up many times. The chain joins TRBV28 to TRBJ2-2; D is perhaps TRBD1 or TRBD2 (6 bases each). V gave up 8 bases and J gave up 4 bases, with 26 bases separating them. This CDR3 has 18 residues. Looked up from germline, CDR1 is MDHEN and CDR2 is SYDVKM. The CDR3 nucleotides read TGTGCCAGCTCTTACCCCCTTGAGGGGGGTCTTTCCACCGGGGAGCTGTTTTTT. It codes for CASSYPLEGGLSTGELFF.

This clonotype was seen only a few times. The V and J genes are TRBV7-2 and TRBJ2-4; D is unresolved. CDR1 SGHTA and CDR2 FQGNSA come from the germline V gene. CDR3 length equals 11 residues. The V end lost 3 bases, the J end lost 6 bases, and 3 bases lay between the germline ends. CDR3 loop: CASSFLNIQYF. Here the CDR3 DNA reads TGTGCCAGCAGCTTTTTAAACATTCAGTACTTC.

CDR3 residues: CASSYAAGGLYTGELFF. CDR3 coding DNA: TGTGCCAGCAGTTACGCTGCGGGGGGACTTTACACCGGGGAGCTGTTTTTT. V usage is TRBV6-5 and J usage is TRBJ2-2, with 8 nucleotides matching TRBD2. CDR3 length: 17 amino acids. From germline, CDR1 is MNHEY and CDR2 SVGAGI. V was clipped by 2 bases and J by 3 bases; unmatched bases: 8.

V gene TRBV6-1 combines with J gene TRBJ2-7; the match to TRBD1 covers 9 bases. The CDR3 extends over 13 amino acids. V shed 6 bases and J 5 bases; nucleotides not matched to a gene: 5. The germline gives CDR1 MNHNS, CDR2 SASEGT. In nucleotides, the CDR3 is TGTGCCAGCAGAGGGGACAGGGACCACGAGCAGTACTTC. It is translated as CASRGDRDHEQYF.

Ten or more counts support this clonotype. The chain joins TRBV27 to TRBJ2-7; D possibly corresponds to TRBD1 (5 bases). The ends were cut back, 3 bases at V and 2 bases at J, with 11 bases in the middle. This CDR3 spans 14 amino acids. Germline V gene lookup returns CDR1 MNHEY and CDR2 SMNVEV (reference sequence). CDR3 sequence (DNA): TGTGCCAGCAGTTTGGTGGGGCCGGCCTACGAGCAGTACTTC. Amino acid sequence: CASSLVGPAYEQYF.

This chain uses TRBV18 with TRBJ2-7; either TRBD1 or TRBD2 may fit D (5 bases each). CDR3 length: 14 residues. V gave up 4 bases and J gave up 2 bases, with 12 bases separating them. CDR1 is KGHSH, CDR2 LQKENI, per germline. CDR3: CASSRGKMPYEQYF. In nucleotides, the CDR3 is TGTGCCAGCTCACGGGGGAAGATGCCCTACGAGCAGTACTTC.

The rearrangement uses TRBV4-3 and TRBJ2-2; D might be TRBD2 (6 bases). Between the trimmed V and J ends, which lost 0 bases and 4 bases, there was a span of 12 bases. CDR1 and CDR2 (germline): LGHNA, YSLEER. CDR3 length: 16 residues. CDR3 sequence (DNA): TGCGCCAGCAGCCAAGACGGGATAGCGGCCACCGGGGAGCTGTTTTTT. Translated, it gives CASSQDGIAATGELFF.

The CDR3 DNA sequence: TGTGCCAGCAGCCCCATGTCGGGTTTTGCAGATACGCAGTATTTT. Amino acid sequence: CASSPMSGFADTQYF. The genes are TRBV3-1 and TRBJ2-3; D is unclear. The CDR3 spans 15 residues. From germline, CDR1 is LGHDT and CDR2 YNNKEL (reference sequence). Trimming left V 4 bases short and J 4 bases short, with 15 bases between.

The V gene is TRBV3-1, the J gene TRBJ2-7; TRBD2 matches at 10 bases. CDR1 is LGHDT, CDR2 YNNKEL, per germline (reference sequence). The CDR3 has 17 amino acids. The trim removed 2 bases at V and 3 bases at J, leaving 10 bases unmatched. CDR3 coding DNA: TGTGCCAGCAGCCAATTGGGCAATAGCGGGGGGAACTACGAGCAGTACTTC. It yields the protein CASSQLGNSGGNYEQYF.

This clonotype was seen repeatedly, ten times or more. The rearrangement joins TRBV12-3 or TRBV12-4 to TRBJ1-1; weak D call: TRBD1 (5 bases). The CDR3 sequence is 14 residues long. Trimming took 7 bases from V and 2 from J, leaving 14 bases between them. The CDR3 protein is CASTFGAANTEAFF. In DNA, the CDR3 is TGTGCCAGCACCTTTGGGGCTGCTAACACTGAAGCTTTCTTT.

This clonotype was seen ten or more times. The chain recombines TRBV5-5 with TRBJ1-1; D might be TRBD1 (6 bases). Trimming stripped 5 bases from V and 5 bases from J, with 13 bases between. Germline V gives CDR1 SGHKS, CDR2 YYEKEE (reference sequence). The CDR3 covers 13 residues. The CDR3 DNA is TGTGCCAGCAGTTTCCAAGGGGGTACTGAAGCTTTCTTT. It is translated as CASSFQGGTEAFF.

This chain uses TRBV5-1 with TRBJ2-2, with D uncertain. V lost 4 bases and J lost 2, with 9 bases in between. Germline V gene lookup returns CDR1 SGHRS and CDR2 YFSETQ. The length of the CDR3 is 14 residues. CDR3 DNA sequence: TGCGCCAGCAGCGCAGGAACCAACACCGGGGAGCTGTTTTTT. It yields the protein CASSAGTNTGELFF.

This clonotype has only a few counts. The chain uses TRBV6-1 and TRBJ1-6; D gene unclear. Germline CDR1 reads MNHNS; CDR2 reads SASEGT. The CDR3 length is 12 residues. V was cut by 7 bases and J by 7 bases, with 8 bases left in between. CDR3 sequence: CASTEQNSPLHF. The DNA for the CDR3 is TGTGCCAGCACCGAACAGAATTCACCCCTCCACTTT.

This clonotype showed up just a few times. This rearrangement joins TRBV27 to TRBJ2-7; 10 positions match TRBD1. The ends lost 5 bases at V and 3 bases at J; junction bases unmatched: 10. Germline CDR1 MNHEY, CDR2 SMNVEV (reference sequence). This CDR3 spans 16 amino acids. The CDR3 region is CASSPTPDRGNYEQYF. As DNA, the CDR3 is TGTGCCAGCAGTCCAACCCCGGACAGGGGGAACTACGAGCAGTACTTC.

This clonotype was seen only a few times. The rearrangement uses TRBV28 and TRBJ2-1, with TRBD2 matching 13 bases. CDR3 length equals 16 residues. V was pared by 1 base and J by 8 bases, with 5 bases of the junction left unmatched. Germline CDR1 is MDHEN and CDR2 is SYDVKM. CDR3: CASSLSRTSGSYEQFF. The CDR3 nucleotides read TGTGCCAGCAGTTTATCCCGGACTAGCGGGAGCTATGAGCAGTTCTTC.

This clonotype was detected a few times. V is TRBV7-3 and J is TRBJ2-7; tentative D call: TRBD1 (6 bases). CDR3 length: 15 residues. The germline V and J ends were trimmed by 2 bases and 2 bases, with 13 bases remaining between them. Looked up from germline, CDR1 is SGHTA and CDR2 is FQGTGA. CDR3 coding DNA: TGTGCCAGCAGCTTATCCGGGACACCACCCTACGAGCAGTACTTC. Protein sequence: CASSLSGTPPYEQYF.

This clonotype was picked up a small number of times. A read error may produce the germline difference seen at one junction end. The chain is built from TRBV28 and TRBJ2-7; TRBD1 aligns across 8 bases. CDR1 MDHEN and CDR2 SYDVKM come from the germline V gene. The CDR3 loop spans 13 amino acids. The CDR3 nucleotides are TGTGTCAGCAGTTATACAGGGGGTTACGAGCAGTACTTC. It encodes CVSSYTGGYEQYF.

The genes are TRBV6-1 and TRBJ2-7; 8 bases are a match to TRBD2. The V gene's germline CDR1 is MNHNS and CDR2 SASEGT. V trimming: 6 bases; J trimming: 5 bases; junction bases outside the gene matches: 9. CDR3 size: 14 residues. The CDR3 nucleotides are TGTGCCAGCAGCTTAGCGGGGTCGGGGGACGAGCAGTACTTC. It specifies CASSLAGSGDEQYF.

V is TRBV4-3 and J is TRBJ2-4; tentative D call: TRBD2 (6 bases). V was pared by 0 bases and J by 1 base, with 10 bases between. The germline CDR1 and CDR2 sequences are LGHNA and YSLEER. CDR3 length: 16 residues. The CDR3 loop is CASSQDLEGAKNIQYF. CDR3 nucleotides: TGCGCCAGCAGCCAAGACCTGGAGGGCGCCAAAAACATTCAGTACTTC.

This clonotype was recorded at least ten times. The chain employs TRBV11-1 and TRBJ2-2; no definite D call. V gave up 5 bases and J gave up 2 bases, with 9 bases separating them. Germline V gene sequence: CDR1 SGHAT, CDR2 FQDESV (reference sequence). This CDR3 contains 14 residues. The CDR3 sequence: CASSLAQNTGELFF. CDR3 DNA sequence: TGTGCCAGCAGCCTGGCTCAAAACACCGGGGAGCTGTTTTTT.